The 15 T cell receptor beta chains below come from one sample, sequenced in a study of cytomegalovirus exposure and HLA in healthy donors. The PCR used 60 Vbeta and 13 Jbeta primers. Sequencing was performed with immunoSEQ multiplex PCR; in TCRdb, only in-frame clones are kept and a portion is missing. The table records about 87,000 clones, around 68% of them present only once. The source material was PBMCs. Receptors originate from a man under 40 in good health and CMV-seropositive.

The J gene is TRBJ2-2, the V gene TRBV7-2, with TRBD1 matching over 9 bases. CDR1 is SGHTA, CDR2 FQGNSA, per germline. The CDR3 has 16 amino acids. J gave up 4 bases and V 1 base, and 4 bases lay outside the gene matches. The CDR3 loop reads CASSLGGQGSTGELFF. The CDR3 nucleotides read TGTGCCAGCAGCTTAGGGGGACAGGGTTCCACCGGGGAGCTGTTTTTT.

The V and J genes are TRBV29-1 and TRBJ2-2; the match to TRBD2 covers 11 bases. CDR3 length: 14 residues. Germline lookup yields CDR1 SQVTM and CDR2 ANQGSEA. The J segment lost 1 base and the V segment lost 7 bases, leaving 2 bases of the junction unmatched. The CDR3 nucleotides read TGCAGCGCGGGGACTAGCGGGAACACCGGGGAGCTGTTTTTT. It encodes CSAGTSGNTGELFF.

This clone was observed a single time. This rearrangement joins TRBV27 to TRBJ2-7, with no clear D. Germline V gives CDR1 MNHEY, CDR2 SMNVEV (reference sequence). V gave up 3 bases and J gave up 2 bases, with 14 bases separating them. CDR3 length: 15 amino acids. The CDR3 here is CASSFPQTPTYEQYF. CDR3 DNA sequence: TGTGCCAGCAGTTTCCCCCAGACACCCACCTACGAGCAGTACTTC.

The genes are TRBV28 and TRBJ1-2; TRBD1 aligns across 11 bases. The CDR3 length is 18 residues. CDR1 and CDR2 from the germline V gene are MDHEN and SYDVKM. With V trimmed by 6 bases and J by 6 bases, 18 bases remained unmatched. The chain's CDR3 is CASRREFGQGASRDGYTF. DNA of the CDR3: TGTGCCAGCAGGCGAGAATTTGGACAGGGGGCGAGTAGGGATGGCTACACCTTC.

J is TRBJ2-1 and V is TRBV5-4, with D tentatively TRBD2 (5 bases). The CDR3 covers 16 residues. V dropped 4 bases and J dropped 6 bases, with 20 bases sitting between them. Germline assignment: CDR1 SGHNT and CDR2 YYREEE (reference sequence). The DNA of the CDR3 is TGTGCCAGCAGCCGGGAAGGCAGAATACTCATCAATGAGCAGTTCTTC. Protein: CASSREGRILINEQFF.

V usage is TRBV30 and J usage is TRBJ2-6, with D possibly TRBD1 on 5 matching bases. The V and J ends lost 2 bases and 0 bases respectively, with 14 bases between them. The CDR3 is 17 amino acids. Germline lookup yields CDR1 GTSNPN and CDR2 SVGIG (reference sequence). The CDR3 is CAWSSRTPTSGANVLTF. The CDR3 bases are TGTGCCTGGAGTTCTCGGACACCAACCTCTGGGGCCAACGTCCTGACTTTC.

Written as DNA, the CDR3 is TGTGCCAGTAGTATCGGCGGCCACGAGCAGTACTTC. Translating gives CASSIGGHEQYF. The chain has TRBV19 and TRBJ2-7; D call uncertain. CDR3 length equals 12 residues. The germline gives CDR1 LNHDA, CDR2 SQIVND (reference sequence). V lost 3 bases, J lost 5 bases, and 8 bases lay in between. Looking up the rest from reference TRBV19 and TRBJ2-7 gives the full variable domain: DGGITQSPKYLFRKEGQNVTLSCEQNLNHDAMYWYRQDPGQGLRLIYYSQIVNDFQKGDIAEGYSVSREKKESFPLTVTSAQKNPTAFYLCASSIGGHEQYFGPGTRLTVT.

This clone was seen just once. This CDR3 is CASRFTAGSYNEQFF. The CDR3 DNA reads as TGTGCCAGCAGATTCACGGCGGGAAGCTACAATGAGCAGTTCTTC. The J gene is TRBJ2-1, the V gene TRBV2, with a tentative D call TRBD2 (6 bases). V shed 6 bases and J shed 3 bases, with 15 bases lying between them. This CDR3 is 15 amino acids long. Germline V gives CDR1 SNHLY, CDR2 FYNNEI. The complete variable domain, with remaining parts taken from reference TRBV2 and TRBJ2-1, reads EPEVTQTPSHQVTQMGQEVILRCVPISNHLYFYWYRQILGQKVEFLVSFYNNEISEKSEIFDDQFSVERPDGSNFTLKIRSTKLEDSAMYFCASRFTAGSYNEQFFGPGTRLTVL.

The V call is TRBV4-3, the J call TRBJ1-5; 8 bases line up with TRBD1. This CDR3 has 16 amino acids. V shed 0 bases, J shed 2 bases, and the junction held 3 bases outside the gene matches. Germline V gives CDR1 LGHNA, CDR2 YSLEER. CDR3 region: CASSQDAGGGNQPQHF. The CDR3 nucleotides are TGCGCCAGCAGCCAAGATGCAGGGGGCGGCAATCAGCCCCAGCATTTT.

This rearrangement joins TRBV25-1 to TRBJ1-2; D gene uncertain. Germline CDR1 and CDR2: MGHDK and SYGVNS. The CDR3 consists of 13 residues. Trimming shortened V by 4 bases and J by 4 bases, and 10 bases separated the two germline ends. This CDR3 is CASSGARAYGYTF. The CDR3 region has the DNA TGTGCCAGCAGTGGAGCTCGAGCCTATGGCTACACCTTC.

This clone was seen a few times. The J gene is TRBJ1-6, the V gene TRBV7-9; D not certain. Trimming took off 1 base at V and 10 bases at J, with 11 bases between the two ends. The CDR3 consists of 14 residues. From germline, CDR1 is SEHNR and CDR2 FQNEAQ (reference sequence). Here the CDR3 reads CASSLEGVRSPLHF. The CDR3 coding sequence is TGTGCCAGCAGCTTAGAGGGAGTGAGATCACCCCTCCACTTT.

In nucleotides, the CDR3 is TGTGCCAGCAGCTGGCGGGGGACAGGGGGCACTGAAGCTTTCTTT. Its translation: CASSWRGTGGTEAFF. The chain uses TRBV7-9 and TRBJ1-1; TRBD1 matches at 11 bases. CDR3 size: 15 residues. Trimming cost V 4 bases and J 4 bases; bases outside gene matches: 5. Germline loops: CDR1 SEHNR, CDR2 FQNEAQ (reference sequence). Looking up the rest from reference TRBV7-9 and TRBJ1-1 gives the full variable domain: DTGVSQNPRHKITKRGQNVTFRCDPISEHNRLYWYRQTLGQGPEFLTYFQNEAQLEKSRLLSDRFSAERPKGSFSTLEIQRTEQGDSAMYLCASSWRGTGGTEAFFGQGTRLTVV.

The chain joins TRBV5-1 to TRBJ1-4, with no clear D. Germline V CDR1 and CDR2: SGHRS, YFSETQ. The CDR3 covers 15 residues. Trimming removed 7 bases at V and 1 base at J, with 14 bases between. The CDR3 DNA follows: TGCGCCAGCGCCCCCGAGGGAGGAACTAATGAAAAACTGTTTTTT. Its protein product is CASAPEGGTNEKLFF.

The chain combines TRBV15 with TRBJ1-2; 8 nucleotides agree with TRBD1. Unmatched junction bases numbered 0, after V lost 1 base and J lost 2 bases. Germline CDR1 is LNHNV and CDR2 is YYDKDF (reference sequence). The CDR3 is 14 residues long. CDR3 protein: CATSRGDRNYGYTF. CDR3 nucleotides: TGTGCCACCAGCAGAGGGGACAGGAACTATGGCTACACCTTC. Supplemented by reference TRBV15 and TRBJ1-2, the full variable domain reads DAMVIQNPRYQVTQFGKPVTLSCSQTLNHNVMYWYQQKSSQAPKLLFHYYDKDFNNEADTPDNFQSRRPNTSFCFLDIRSPGLGDTAMYLCATSRGDRNYGYTFGSGTRLTVV.

The chain joins TRBV12-5 to TRBJ1-2; 8 bases are shared with TRBD1. With 2 bases clipped from V and 10 bases from J, the junction kept 12 bases outside the gene matches. CDR3 length: 15 residues. In germline, CDR1 is LGHNT, CDR2 FRNRAP. The CDR3 DNA reads as TGTGCTAGTGGTTTGTACACCCTCGACAGGGGAGACTACACCTTC. This translates into CASGLYTLDRGDYTF.